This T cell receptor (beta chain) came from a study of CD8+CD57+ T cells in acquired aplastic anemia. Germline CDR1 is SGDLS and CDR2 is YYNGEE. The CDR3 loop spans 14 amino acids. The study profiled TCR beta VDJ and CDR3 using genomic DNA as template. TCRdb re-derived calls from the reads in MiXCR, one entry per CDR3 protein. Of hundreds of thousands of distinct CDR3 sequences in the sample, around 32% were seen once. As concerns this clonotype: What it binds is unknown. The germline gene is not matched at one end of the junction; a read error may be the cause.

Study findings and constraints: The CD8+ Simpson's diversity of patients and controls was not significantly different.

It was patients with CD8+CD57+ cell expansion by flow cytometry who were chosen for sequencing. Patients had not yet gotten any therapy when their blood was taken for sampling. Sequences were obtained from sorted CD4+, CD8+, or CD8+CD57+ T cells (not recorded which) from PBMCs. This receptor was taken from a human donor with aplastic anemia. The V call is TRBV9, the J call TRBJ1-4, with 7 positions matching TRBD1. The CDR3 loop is CASSPRQGREKPFF. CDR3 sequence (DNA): TGTGCCAGCAGCCCAAGACAGGGAAGGGAAAAACCGTTTTTT.